The 25 T cell receptor beta chains below all came from one sample that was sequenced in a study. TCRdb redid the calling of the 5' RACE reads with MiXCR, one entry per CDR3 protein. The table lists 30,000 or so distinct CDR3 sequences, roughly a quarter of them singletons. Sample: memory CD4+ T cells sorted from blood. Subset indicated: memory CD4+ T cells, CD4+CD45RO+CD25-. All receptors derive from a female donor with breast cancer.

The chain carries TRBV30 and TRBJ1-5; no reliable D call. The V and J ends lost 2 bases and 1 base respectively, with 3 bases between them. In germline, CDR1 is GTSNPN, CDR2 SVGIG (reference sequence). The CDR3 totals 12 residues. The CDR3: CAWSSSNQPQHF. DNA of the CDR3: TGTGCCTGGAGTTCGAGCAATCAGCCCCAGCATTTT.

V is TRBV12-3 or TRBV12-4 and J is TRBJ2-1; TRBD2 matches at 9 bases. CDR3 length equals 14 residues. V lost 7 bases and J lost 5; bases outside the gene matches: 6. Here the CDR3 DNA reads TGTGCCAGCAACCTAGCGGGACTTCACAATGAGCAGTTCTTC. This gives the protein CASNLAGLHNEQFF.

At least ten counts were recorded for this clonotype. This chain joins TRBV20-1 and TRBJ2-5; 7 bases map to TRBD2. Germline trimming cut 0 bases from V and 5 bases from J; bases unmatched to any gene: 12. The CDR3 runs 16 residues. From germline, CDR1 is DFQATT and CDR2 SNEGSKA (reference sequence). The CDR3 is CSARDGLAVTLETQYF. For the CDR3, the DNA is TGCAGTGCTAGAGACGGTCTAGCGGTGACCTTGGAGACCCAGTACTTC.

This clonotype has only a few counts. The chain combines TRBV9 with TRBJ2-1, with D perhaps matching TRBD1 or TRBD2 (5 bases each). This CDR3 is 16 amino acids long. Germline CDR1 reads SGDLS; CDR2 reads YYNGEE. Between the trimmed V and J ends, which lost 0 bases and 4 bases, there was a span of 14 bases. The DNA of the CDR3 is TGTGCCAGCAGCGTAGCTAGCCGGGGCCCGTACAATGAGCAGTTCTTC. This gives the protein CASSVASRGPYNEQFF.

In regard to this clonotype: Compared with germline, one end of the junction differs, possibly owing to a read error. CDR3 sequence reads: CASSTAPLAGVSGELLF. Here the CDR3 DNA reads TGTGCCAGCAGCACCGCCCCCCTAGCGGGAGTGTCCGGGGAGCTGCTTTTT. The chain has TRBV7-2 and TRBJ2-2; 10 positions match TRBD2. CDR3 length equals 17 residues. CDR1 and CDR2 (germline): SGHTA, FQGNSA. Combining the CDR3 with reference TRBV7-2 and TRBJ2-2 gives the whole variable domain GAGVSQSPSNKVTEKGKDVELRCDPISGHTALYWYRQSLGQGLEFLIYFQGNSAPDKSGLPSDRFSAERTGGSVSTLTIQRTQQEDSAVYLCASSTAPLAGVSGELLFGEGSRLTVL.

This clonotype was counted between two and nine times. It is likely a read error, because the conserved phenylalanine at the end of the CDR3 is missing. The V and J genes are TRBV5-1 and TRBJ1-1; D is possibly TRBD1 (5 bases). Germline V gene lookup returns CDR1 SGHRS and CDR2 YFSETQ. The germline V and J ends were trimmed by 9 bases and 4 bases, with 7 bases remaining between them. This CDR3 contains 10 residues. CDR3 protein: CATGGTEAFS. CDR3 sequence (DNA): TGCGCCACCGGGGGCACTGAAGCTTTCTCT.

This clonotype was seen repeatedly, ten times or more. This chain joins TRBV27 and TRBJ2-3; 7 positions agree with TRBD2. V shed 3 bases and J 5 bases; nucleotides not matched to a gene: 5. The germline gives CDR1 MNHEY, CDR2 SMNVEV (reference sequence). This CDR3 spans 14 amino acids. The CDR3 loop is CASSFLAGEDTQYF. CDR3 sequence (DNA): TGTGCCAGCAGTTTTCTGGCGGGAGAAGATACGCAGTATTTT.

The chain combines TRBV27 with TRBJ2-7; 7 bases map to TRBD1. The CDR3 is 15 amino acids. Germline CDR1 is MNHEY and CDR2 is SMNVEV (reference sequence). V lost 5 bases to trimming and J lost 3 bases; unmatched junction nucleotides: 10. The CDR3: CASSVTGTANYEQYF. The CDR3 DNA is TGTGCCAGCAGTGTGACTGGGACAGCGAACTACGAGCAGTACTTC.

This clonotype came up a few times. V and J are TRBV12-3 or TRBV12-4 and TRBJ2-7, with 8 nucleotides matching TRBD2. Unmatched junction bases numbered 4, after V lost 3 bases and J lost 6 bases. The CDR3 totals 13 residues. The CDR3 sequence: CASSFQRELEQYF. The DNA of the CDR3 is TGTGCCAGCAGTTTCCAGCGGGAGCTCGAGCAGTACTTC.

This clonotype was found a few times. V usage is TRBV5-4 and J usage is TRBJ2-2; TRBD1 agrees at 7 bases. V gave up 3 bases and J gave up 6 bases; unmatched junction bases: 2. Per the germline V gene, CDR1 is SGHNT and CDR2 is YYREEE (reference sequence). This CDR3 is built from 13 residues. CDR3 in DNA: TGTGCCAGCAGCTCCAGGGGGTCCGGGGAGCTGTTTTTT. This codes for CASSSRGSGELFF. Full variable domain (outside the CDR3, taken from reference TRBV5-4 and TRBJ2-2): ETGVTQSPTHLIKTRGQQVTLRCSSQSGHNTVSWYQQALGQGPQFIFQYYREEENGRGNFPPRFSGLQFPNYSSELNVNALELDDSALYLCASSSRGSGELFFGEGSRLTVL.

At least ten counts were recorded for this clonotype. The chain recombines TRBV29-1 with TRBJ2-3; 7 bases align to TRBD1. Germline lookup yields CDR1 SQVTM and CDR2 ANQGSEA. V shed 0 bases and J 1 base; nucleotides not matched to a gene: 4. This CDR3 contains 15 residues. CDR3 DNA sequence: TGCAGCGTTGAAGATGACGGACAGGGCACAGATACGCAGTATTTT. It specifies CSVEDDGQGTDTQYF.

The table lists this clonotype with a few counts. The V gene is TRBV5-5, the J gene TRBJ2-7; D is undetermined. The CDR3 contains 13 residues. Germline V CDR1 and CDR2: SGHKS, YYEKEE (reference sequence). The ends were cut back, 1 base at V and 2 bases at J, with 7 bases in the middle. CDR3 region: CASSLNGPYEQYF. In DNA form, the CDR3 reads TGTGCCAGCAGCTTGAATGGTCCCTACGAGCAGTACTTC.

This clonotype was seen a few times. V usage is TRBV4-1 and J usage is TRBJ2-7; 11 positions match TRBD1. From germline, CDR1 is MGHRA and CDR2 YSYEKL. After removal of 1 base from V and 0 bases from J, the junction contained 8 bases not matched to a gene. The CDR3 consists of 18 residues. The CDR3 spells CASSQGRTGGDLSYEQYF. CDR3 sequence (DNA): TGCGCCAGCAGCCAAGGTCGGACAGGGGGCGACCTCTCCTACGAGCAGTACTTC.

The rearrangement uses TRBV20-1 and TRBJ2-1, with 7 bases lining up with TRBD2. Losses at the gene ends were 0 bases for V and 8 bases for J; bases not matched to a gene: 7. The CDR3 is made up of 14 amino acids. CDR1 and CDR2 (germline): DFQATT, SNEGSKA (reference sequence). CDR3 residues: CSARDLTSGDEQFF. The CDR3 bases are TGCAGTGCTAGAGACCTGACAAGCGGGGATGAGCAGTTCTTC.

This clonotype was counted at least ten times. The chain is built from TRBV27 and TRBJ2-1; D is uncertain. The CDR3 extends over 17 amino acids. V lost 5 bases, J lost 4 bases, and 21 bases lay in between. Germline CDR1 reads MNHEY; CDR2 reads SMNVEV (reference sequence). The CDR3 spells CASSPSLRQSPYNEQFF. Written as DNA, the CDR3 is TGTGCCAGCAGTCCATCGCTACGACAAAGCCCGTACAATGAGCAGTTCTTC.

In this sample, this clonotype turned up a few times. The junction departs from germline at one end; a sequencing error may be responsible. The CDR3: CASEGTENAEAFF. CDR3 nucleotides: TGTGCCAGCGAAGGGACAGAGAACGCTGAAGCTTTCTTT. The V call is TRBV2, the J call TRBJ1-1; TRBD1 matches 7 bases. The CDR3 length is 13 residues. The germline gives CDR1 SNHLY, CDR2 FYNNEI.

This clonotype was counted ten times or more. The chain carries TRBV29-1 and TRBJ2-7, with 12 positions matching TRBD2. Germline lookup yields CDR1 SQVTM and CDR2 ANQGSEA. This CDR3 is 14 amino acids long. The ends lost 3 bases at V and 5 bases at J; junction bases unmatched: 5. The CDR3 DNA reads TGCAGCGTTGATGGTTGGACTAGCGGGAACGAGCAGTACTTC. It specifies CSVDGWTSGNEQYF.

This clonotype was counted at least ten times. The chain couples TRBV6-5 to TRBJ2-3, with D perhaps matching TRBD1 or TRBD2 (7 bases each). From germline, CDR1 is MNHEY and CDR2 SVGAGI. Between the trimmed V and J ends, which lost 8 bases and 2 bases, there was a span of 17 bases. CDR3 size: 15 residues. The chain's CDR3 is CASSWEGADTDTQYF. The CDR3 DNA sequence: TGTGCCAGCTCATGGGAGGGGGCTGACACAGATACGCAGTATTTT.

To note about this clonotype: A single base separates this from a much larger clone, so it may be a read error. V usage is TRBV6-2 or TRBV6-3 and J usage is TRBJ2-7; D could derive from TRBD1 or TRBD2 (5 bases each). Germline loops: CDR1 MNHEY, CDR2 SVGEGT. This CDR3 contains 14 residues. CDR3 sequence reads: CASGYSTRDDEQYF. CDR3 in DNA: TGTGCCAGCGGTTACTCGACCAGGGACGACGAGCAGTACTTC.

This clonotype has a handful of counts. This chain uses TRBV27 with TRBJ1-5; TRBD1 is a possible D gene (6 bases). CDR1 is MNHEY and CDR2 is SMNVEV in the germline V gene (reference sequence). The V and J ends lost 3 bases and 6 bases respectively, with 9 bases between them. This CDR3 comprises 13 residues. Here the CDR3 reads CASSFSQGQPQHF. The CDR3 DNA reads TGTGCCAGCAGTTTTTCACAGGGTCAGCCCCAGCATTTT.

V is TRBV27 and J is TRBJ2-7; possible D gene TRBD2, 6 bases. This CDR3 has 15 residues. The germline CDR1 and CDR2 sequences are MNHEY and SMNVEV (reference sequence). The ends were cut back, 2 bases at V and 3 bases at J, with 14 bases in the middle. The CDR3 is CASSLGGVALYEQYF. Here the CDR3 DNA reads TGTGCCAGCAGTTTAGGCGGGGTCGCCCTCTACGAGCAGTACTTC.

Concerning this clonotype: One junction end does not reproduce the germline sequence, and a read error may be involved. The V call is TRBV6-5, the J call TRBJ2-3; 11 nucleotides align to TRBD1. Germline V gene lookup returns CDR1 MNHEY and CDR2 SVGAGI. This CDR3 has 15 amino acids. CDR3 sequence: CASSGDRGSTDTRYF. CDR3 in DNA: TGTGCCAGCAGTGGGGACAGGGGGAGTACAGATACGCGGTATTTT.

This chain uses TRBV3-1 with TRBJ2-7; 8 positions match TRBD1. Looked up from germline, CDR1 is LGHDT and CDR2 is YNNKEL (reference sequence). The CDR3 extends over 14 amino acids. Losses at the gene ends were 1 base for V and 4 bases for J; bases not matched to a gene: 3. The CDR3 protein is CASSQGRTGYEQYF. The CDR3 region has the DNA TGTGCCAGCAGCCAAGGGCGGACAGGGTACGAGCAGTACTTC.

This clonotype has at least ten counts. This rearrangement joins TRBV9 to TRBJ2-3, with D possibly TRBD2 on 5 matching bases. The germline V gene has CDR1 SGDLS and CDR2 YYNGEE. With 0 bases removed from V and 3 bases from J, the gap between germline ends came to 11 bases. The CDR3 is 15 residues long. The CDR3 sequence is CASSVGVRVTDTQYF. As DNA, the CDR3 is TGTGCCAGCAGCGTAGGTGTGAGGGTGACAGATACGCAGTATTTT. The full variable domain, completed using reference TRBV9 and TRBJ2-3, is DSGVTQTPKHLITATGQRVTLRCSPRSGDLSVYWYQQSLDQGLQFLIQYYNGEERAKGNILERFSAQQFPDLHSELNLSSLELGDSALYFCASSVGVRVTDTQYFGPGTRLTVL.

The CDR3 is CASSYSSGNEQYF. In DNA form, the CDR3 reads TGTGCCAGCAGTTACTCGTCGGGGAACGAGCAGTACTTC. The chain couples TRBV6-2 or TRBV6-3 to TRBJ2-7; the D gene is possibly TRBD2 (5 bases). This CDR3 has 13 amino acids. CDR1 is MNHEY and CDR2 is SVGEGT in the germline V gene. V lost 0 bases and J 5 bases, leaving 8 bases between the germline ends.